This T cell receptor (beta chain) was recorded in a study of response to subunit inactivated influenza vaccine (dated by TCRdb to the late 2010s). As for the study more broadly: To follow how T cells responded to a trivalent subunit inactivated influenza vaccine, the researchers relied on deep quantitative profiling of the T cell receptor repertoire. Study-level results and caveats: The authors proposed that each seasonal influenza vaccination may bring in only a limited number of new T cells.

The CDR3 has 15 amino acids, counting the end cysteine and phenylalanine. The DNA shown is the 45-base CDR3, in frame from base 1. CDR1 and CDR2, looked up from the germline V gene, are MDHEN and SYDVKM. Comments on this clonotype: This receptor's antigen is unknown. Germline is not matched at one junction end, which may reflect a read error.

Libraries came from RT-PCR. The sequencer listed for this sample is Illumina HiSeq 2500. TCRdb reworked the public reads: Q25 trimming with fastp, MiXCR clone assembly, productive beta chains retained. When rows share a CDR3 protein, they turn into one entry using the most common DNA and genes. The sample has around 580,000 distinct CDR3 sequences on record, about 15% of them singletons. The biggest ten clones account for around 10% of the sample. Recombination joined TRBV28 with TRBJ2-4, with TRBD2 perhaps the D gene, on 5 matching bases. This sample comprised PBMCs from blood, obtained 11 to 12 days after vaccination. The clonotype originates from a man aged 45-65 years who received an inactivated influenza vaccine. Donor details come from another sample of the same person, matched by shared clones. The DNA sequence follows: TGTGCCAGCAGGGCCGTCGGGGTCGCCAAAAACATGCAGTACTTC. Translated, it gives CASRAVGVAKNMQYF.